This T cell receptor beta chain was identified in a study of vaccination effects on CD4 cells after COVID-19. The data were produced by immunoSEQ multiplex PCR, yet TCRdb's version contains in-frame clones alone and is incomplete. The repertoire holds fewer than 60,000 clones, with more than 75% as singletons. The CDR3 is made up of 11 amino acids. Germline CDR1 reads DFQATT; CDR2 reads SNEGSKA (reference sequence). V dropped 3 bases and J dropped 10 bases, with 10 bases sitting between them. In the ViraFEST assay, antigen-specific CD4+ clonotypes were identified by expansion after peptide-pool stimulation. Having been cultured for roughly 11 days, the cells underwent CD4+ T cell isolation. SARS-CoV-2 infection was confirmed by PCR in the person between March and December 2020. This clone came up a few times. Its antigen is not identified.

The rearrangement links TRBV20-1 to TRBJ2-1, with a tentative D call TRBD2 (6 bases). The clonotype originates from a human donor who had a prior SARS-CoV-2 infection. The sample here was CD4+ T cells from PBMCs cultured with HIV peptides, taken before COVID-19 vaccination. The subset: HIV-1 Nef peptide pool negative control/reference culture. The CDR3 loop reads CSARGLDEQFF. The CDR3 region has the DNA TGCAGTGCTAGGGGACTGGACGAGCAGTTCTTC.